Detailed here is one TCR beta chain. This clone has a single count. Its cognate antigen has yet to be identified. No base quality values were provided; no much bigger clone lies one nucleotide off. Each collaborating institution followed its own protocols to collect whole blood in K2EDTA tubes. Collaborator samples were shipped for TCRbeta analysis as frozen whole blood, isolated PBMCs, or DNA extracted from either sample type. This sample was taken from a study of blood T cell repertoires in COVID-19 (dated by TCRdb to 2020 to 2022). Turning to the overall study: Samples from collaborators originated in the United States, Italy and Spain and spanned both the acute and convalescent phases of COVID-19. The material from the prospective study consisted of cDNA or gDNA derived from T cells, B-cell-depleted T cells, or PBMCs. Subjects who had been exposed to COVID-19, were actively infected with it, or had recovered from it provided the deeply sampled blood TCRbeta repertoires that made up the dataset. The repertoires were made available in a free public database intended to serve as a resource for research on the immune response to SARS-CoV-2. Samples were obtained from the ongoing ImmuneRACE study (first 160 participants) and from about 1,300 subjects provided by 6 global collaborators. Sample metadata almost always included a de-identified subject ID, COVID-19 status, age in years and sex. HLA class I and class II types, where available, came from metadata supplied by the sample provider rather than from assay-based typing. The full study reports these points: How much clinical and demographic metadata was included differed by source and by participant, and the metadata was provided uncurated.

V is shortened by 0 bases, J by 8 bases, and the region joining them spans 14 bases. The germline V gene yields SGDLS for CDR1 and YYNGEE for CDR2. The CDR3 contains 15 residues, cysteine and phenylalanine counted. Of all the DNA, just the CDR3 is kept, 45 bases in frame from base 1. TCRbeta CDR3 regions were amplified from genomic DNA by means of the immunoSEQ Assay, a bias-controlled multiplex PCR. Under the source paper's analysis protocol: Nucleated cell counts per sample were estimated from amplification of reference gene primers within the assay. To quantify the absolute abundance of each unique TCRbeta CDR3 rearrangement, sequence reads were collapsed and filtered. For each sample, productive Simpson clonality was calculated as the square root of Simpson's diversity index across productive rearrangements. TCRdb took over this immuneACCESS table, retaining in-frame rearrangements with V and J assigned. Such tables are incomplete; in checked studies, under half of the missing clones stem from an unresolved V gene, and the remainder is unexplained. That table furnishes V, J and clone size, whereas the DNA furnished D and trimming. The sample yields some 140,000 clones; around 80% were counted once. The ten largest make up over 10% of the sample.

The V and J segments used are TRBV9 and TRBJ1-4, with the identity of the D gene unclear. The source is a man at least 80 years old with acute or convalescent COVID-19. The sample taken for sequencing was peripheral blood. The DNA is TGTGCCAGCAGCGTAGGGAATGGGCTTAGGGAAAAACTGTTTTTT. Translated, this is CASSVGNGLREKLFF.